These T cell receptor beta chains were read from a single sample in a study of T cells in Graves' hyperthyroidism and ophthalmopathy. Each CDR3 protein is one row after TCRdb ran MiXCR on the multiplex PCR reads. Of approximately 370,000 distinct CDR3 sequences in the sample, more than 13% are singletons; the top ten hold around a third. Sequences were obtained from blood. The receptors were sampled from a woman aged 30 to 39 with Graves' hyperthyroidism. The CDR3 runs from the conserved cysteine through the conserved F or W. A D gene is named only where the DNA matches it firmly. Some rows mark clone size as missing; the rest say once, few, many or name a class of expanded clone.

J gene: TRBJ2-7; V gene: TRBV10-2; D gene: NA; clone size: many; CDR3 protein: CARLGSYEQYF; CDR3 DNA: TGCGCCAGACTAGGGAGCTACGAGCAGTACTTC
J gene: TRBJ2-7; V gene: TRBV4-2; D gene: NA; clone size: many; CDR3 protein: CASSQAWNTAYEQYF; CDR3 DNA: TGTGCCAGCAGCCAAGCTTGGAACACCGCCTACGAGCAGTACTTC
J gene: TRBJ2-7; V gene: TRBV10-2; D gene: NA; clone size: NA; CDR3 protein: CASSPALLNAGTYEQYF; CDR3 DNA: TGCGCCAGCAGTCCAGCCCTCCTAAATGCTGGAACTTACGAGCAGTACTTC
J gene: TRBJ2-7; V gene: TRBV10-3; D gene: TRBD1; clone size: few; CDR3 protein: CAIRKGQGASYEQYF; CDR3 DNA: TGTGCCATCAGGAAGGGACAGGGGGCGTCCTACGAGCAGTACTTC
J gene: TRBJ2-5; V gene: TRBV11-2; D gene: NA; clone size: few; CDR3 protein: CASSLGDIYQETQYF; CDR3 DNA: TGTGCCAGCAGCTTAGGCGACATCTACCAAGAGACCCAGTACTTC
J gene: TRBJ1-1; V gene: TRBV30; D gene: NA; clone size: many; CDR3 protein: CAWMRDTEAFF; CDR3 DNA: TGTGCCTGGATGAGGGACACTGAAGCTTTCTTT
J gene: TRBJ2-7; V gene: TRBV7-6; D gene: NA; clone size: many; CDR3 protein: CASSSEAAPGEQYF; CDR3 DNA: TGTGCCAGCAGCTCCGAAGCGGCACCGGGCGAGCAGTACTTC
J gene: TRBJ2-4; V gene: TRBV27; D gene: NA; clone size: NA; CDR3 protein: CASSLSRAGMRIIQYF; CDR3 DNA: TGTGCCAGCAGTTTATCCAGGGCAGGGATGAGAATCATTCAGTACTTC
J gene: TRBJ2-7; V gene: TRBV15; D gene: TRBD1; clone size: many; CDR3 protein: CATSRVDTGQPYEQYF; CDR3 DNA: TGTGCCACCAGCAGAGTCGATACGGGACAGCCCTACGAGCAGTACTTC
J gene: TRBJ1-5; V gene: TRBV6-5; D gene: NA; clone size: few; CDR3 protein: CASSYIREQPQHF; CDR3 DNA: TGTGCCAGCAGTTACATCCGGGAACAGCCCCAGCATTTT
J gene: TRBJ1-2; V gene: TRBV29-1; D gene: NA; clone size: NA; CDR3 protein: CSVLGSLGRFSGYTF; CDR3 DNA: TGCAGCGTCTTGGGGTCGTTGGGGCGCTTCTCTGGCTACACCTTC
J gene: TRBJ1-3; V gene: TRBV5-6; D gene: NA; clone size: many; CDR3 protein: CASSVRGSGNTIYF; CDR3 DNA: TGTGCCAGCAGCGTAAGGGGGAGCGGAAACACCATATATTTT
J gene: TRBJ2-7; V gene: TRBV10-1; D gene: TRBD2; clone size: NA; CDR3 protein: CASSEDPSGYEQYF; CDR3 DNA: TGCGCCAGCAGTGAAGATCCTAGCGGCTACGAGCAGTACTTC
J gene: TRBJ2-7; V gene: TRBV29-1; D gene: TRBD1; clone size: few; CDR3 protein: CSALSGQAYEQYF; CDR3 DNA: TGCAGCGCCCTCTCGGGACAGGCCTACGAGCAGTACTTC
J gene: TRBJ2-1; V gene: TRBV29-1; D gene: NA; clone size: NA; CDR3 protein: CSVERPNEQFF; CDR3 DNA: TGCAGCGTTGAACGACCGAATGAGCAGTTCTTC
J gene: TRBJ2-1; V gene: TRBV4-1; D gene: TRBD1; clone size: NA; CDR3 protein: CASSQDPIQGAYGEQFF; CDR3 DNA: TGCGCCAGCAGCCAAGACCCAATACAGGGGGCTTACGGTGAGCAGTTCTTC
J gene: TRBJ2-1; V gene: TRBV20-1; D gene: TRBD2; clone size: many; CDR3 protein: CSARAGLAYNEQFF; CDR3 DNA: TGCAGTGCTAGAGCTGGACTAGCGTACAATGAGCAGTTCTTC
J gene: TRBJ1-1; V gene: TRBV7-8; D gene: NA; clone size: many; CDR3 protein: CASSPNAYGNTEAFF; CDR3 DNA: TGTGCCAGCAGTCCTAACGCGTACGGGAACACTGAAGCTTTCTTT
J gene: TRBJ1-5; V gene: TRBV29-1; D gene: NA; clone size: NA; CDR3 protein: CSVGQNSNQPQHF; CDR3 DNA: TGCAGCGTAGGTCAAAATAGCAATCAGCCCCAGCATTTT
J gene: TRBJ2-7; V gene: TRBV5-5; D gene: NA; clone size: few; CDR3 protein: CASSPNPTWDGDYEQYF; CDR3 DNA: TGTGCCAGCAGCCCAAACCCAACGTGGGACGGGGACTACGAGCAGTACTTC
J gene: TRBJ2-7; V gene: TRBV5-1; D gene: NA; clone size: few; CDR3 protein: CASSLKGSAYEQYF; CDR3 DNA: TGCGCCAGCAGCTTGAAAGGCTCGGCCTACGAGCAGTACTTC
J gene: TRBJ2-1; V gene: TRBV30; D gene: TRBD2; clone size: many; CDR3 protein: CACGTSGLNGDNEQFF; CDR3 DNA: TGTGCCTGCGGGACTAGCGGGCTTAATGGAGACAATGAGCAGTTCTTC
J gene: TRBJ1-2; V gene: TRBV20-1; D gene: NA; clone size: NA; CDR3 protein: CRGGGTDHGYTF; CDR3 DNA: TGCAGGGGGGGGGGGACCGACCATGGCTACACCTTC
J gene: TRBJ2-3; V gene: TRBV24-1; D gene: NA; clone size: NA; CDR3 protein: CATSDKRTLITDTQYF; CDR3 DNA: TGTGCCACCAGTGATAAAAGGACCCTGATTACAGATACGCAGTATTTT
J gene: TRBJ1-1; V gene: TRBV6-1; D gene: NA; clone size: NA; CDR3 protein: CASSDLGTEAFF; CDR3 DNA: TGTGCCAGCAGTGATCTAGGCACTGAAGCTTTCTTT
J gene: TRBJ1-2; V gene: TRBV5-4; D gene: TRBD1; clone size: many; CDR3 protein: CASSLGQGAGGYTF; CDR3 DNA: TGTGCCAGCAGCCTGGGACAGGGGGCGGGTGGCTACACCTTC
J gene: TRBJ2-2; V gene: TRBV20-1; D gene: NA; clone size: few; CDR3 protein: CSAREAGKTSTGELFF; CDR3 DNA: TGCAGTGCTAGAGAGGCAGGGAAAACGTCCACCGGGGAGCTGTTTTTT
J gene: TRBJ2-5; V gene: TRBV2; D gene: TRBD2; clone size: few; CDR3 protein: CASSEREGPVETQYF; CDR3 DNA: TGTGCCAGCAGTGAGCGGGAGGGCCCAGTAGAGACCCAGTACTTC
J gene: TRBJ2-3; V gene: TRBV20-1; D gene: TRBD1; clone size: many; CDR3 protein: CSARNDRESTDTQYF; CDR3 DNA: TGCAGTGCTAGGAATGACAGGGAAAGCACAGATACGCAGTATTTT
J gene: TRBJ1-1; V gene: TRBV27; D gene: TRBD1; clone size: many; CDR3 protein: CASRRTGTNTEAFF; CDR3 DNA: TGTGCCAGCAGACGGACAGGGACGAACACTGAAGCTTTCTTT
J gene: TRBJ2-1; V gene: TRBV20-1; D gene: NA; clone size: NA; CDR3 protein: CSPTGDPYNEQFF; CDR3 DNA: TGCAGTCCGACAGGTGATCCCTACAATGAGCAGTTCTTC
J gene: TRBJ2-7; V gene: TRBV11-2; D gene: NA; clone size: NA; CDR3 protein: CASSSGSAYEQYF; CDR3 DNA: TGTGCCAGCAGCTCTGGCTCAGCCTACGAGCAGTACTTC
J gene: TRBJ2-7; V gene: TRBV6-1; D gene: TRBD1; clone size: many; CDR3 protein: CASSRVPGQGLIDEQYF; CDR3 DNA: TGTGCCAGCAGTAGGGTCCCGGGACAGGGTCTCATCGACGAGCAGTACTTC
J gene: TRBJ2-2; V gene: TRBV27; D gene: TRBD2; clone size: NA; CDR3 protein: CASSLPGTSGPGELFF; CDR3 DNA: TGTGCCAGCAGTTTACCCGGGACTAGCGGGCCCGGGGAGCTGTTTTTT
J gene: TRBJ1-1; V gene: TRBV19; D gene: TRBD1; clone size: many; CDR3 protein: CASSIQGAPTEAFF; CDR3 DNA: TGTGCCAGTAGTATCCAGGGGGCGCCCACTGAAGCTTTCTTT
J gene: TRBJ2-5; V gene: TRBV6-2/TRBV6-3; D gene: NA; clone size: many; CDR3 protein: CASSYVRVSGETQYF; CDR3 DNA: TGTGCCAGCAGTTACGTTCGAGTGAGCGGAGAGACCCAGTACTTC
J gene: TRBJ2-7; V gene: TRBV7-9; D gene: TRBD1; clone size: NA; CDR3 protein: CASSFTPGQGAYEQYF; CDR3 DNA: TGTGCCAGCAGCTTCACTCCGGGACAGGGGGCTTACGAGCAGTACTTC
J gene: TRBJ2-7; V gene: TRBV4-1; D gene: NA; clone size: few; CDR3 protein: CASSQAGAYEQYF; CDR3 DNA: TGCGCCAGCAGCCAAGCCGGGGCCTACGAGCAGTACTTC
J gene: TRBJ2-1; V gene: TRBV2; D gene: NA; clone size: many; CDR3 protein: CASSVTSMVAEQFF; CDR3 DNA: TGTGCCAGCAGTGTGACTAGTATGGTCGCTGAGCAGTTCTTC
J gene: TRBJ1-5; V gene: TRBV28; D gene: NA; clone size: few; CDR3 protein: CASSLSGQKNQPQHF; CDR3 DNA: TGTGCCAGCAGTTTATCCGGACAGAAGAATCAGCCCCAGCATTTT
J gene: TRBJ2-7; V gene: TRBV20-1; D gene: NA; clone size: many; CDR3 protein: CSARVPSGSYEQYF; CDR3 DNA: TGCAGTGCTAGAGTACCCAGCGGCTCCTACGAGCAGTACTTC
J gene: TRBJ2-7; V gene: TRBV20-1; D gene: NA; clone size: many; CDR3 protein: CSASAGGSYEQYF; CDR3 DNA: TGCAGTGCCTCGGCCGGAGGGAGCTACGAGCAGTACTTC
J gene: TRBJ2-5; V gene: TRBV30; D gene: NA; clone size: many; CDR3 protein: CAWSVSPRETQYF; CDR3 DNA: TGTGCCTGGAGTGTCTCCCCGCGAGAGACCCAGTACTTC
J gene: TRBJ2-1; V gene: TRBV7-9; D gene: NA; clone size: NA; CDR3 protein: CASSSLQGTEQFF; CDR3 DNA: TGTGCCAGCAGCTCCCTTCAGGGGACTGAGCAGTTCTTC
J gene: TRBJ2-5; V gene: TRBV27; D gene: TRBD1; clone size: many; CDR3 protein: CASRRRPGQGPQETQYF; CDR3 DNA: TGTGCCAGCAGACGACGCCCGGGACAGGGGCCCCAAGAGACCCAGTACTTC
J gene: TRBJ1-5; V gene: TRBV6-5; D gene: NA; clone size: once; CDR3 protein: CASSYSGPQHF; CDR3 DNA: TGTGCCAGCAGTTACTCGGGCCCCCAGCATTTT
J gene: TRBJ1-2; V gene: TRBV20-1; D gene: NA; clone size: many; CDR3 protein: CTAGENYGYTF; CDR3 DNA: TGCACGGCAGGGGAGAACTATGGCTACACCTTC
J gene: TRBJ1-5; V gene: TRBV12-3/TRBV12-4; D gene: TRBD1; clone size: NA; CDR3 protein: CASSTGGNQPQHF; CDR3 DNA: TGTGCCAGCAGCACAGGGGGGAATCAGCCCCAGCATTTT
J gene: TRBJ1-1; V gene: TRBV4-1; D gene: NA; clone size: many; CDR3 protein: CASSRNTNTEAFF; CDR3 DNA: TGCGCCAGCAGCCGGAATACGAACACTGAAGCTTTCTTT
J gene: TRBJ1-1; V gene: TRBV19; D gene: TRBD1; clone size: NA; CDR3 protein: CASSHRTGTEAFF; CDR3 DNA: TGTGCCAGTAGCCACCGGACAGGGACTGAAGCTTTCTTT
J gene: TRBJ2-7; V gene: TRBV3-1; D gene: TRBD2; clone size: NA; CDR3 protein: CASSPHPSGQSYEQYF; CDR3 DNA: TGTGCCAGCAGCCCCCACCCTAGCGGGCAATCCTACGAGCAGTACTTC
J gene: TRBJ1-2; V gene: TRBV12-3/TRBV12-4; D gene: TRBD1; clone size: many; CDR3 protein: CASILRDSLYGYTF; CDR3 DNA: TGTGCCAGCATCCTCCGGGACAGCCTCTATGGCTACACCTTC
J gene: TRBJ2-3; V gene: TRBV27; D gene: NA; clone size: NA; CDR3 protein: CASSSAGLSTDTQYF; CDR3 DNA: TGTGCCAGCAGTTCCGCGGGACTCAGCACAGATACGCAGTATTTT
J gene: TRBJ2-3; V gene: TRBV7-7; D gene: NA; clone size: NA; CDR3 protein: CASSSGVGGIADTQYF; CDR3 DNA: TGTGCTAGCAGCTCTGGGGTAGGAGGTATCGCAGATACGCAGTATTTT
J gene: TRBJ2-7; V gene: TRBV30; D gene: NA; clone size: many; CDR3 protein: CAWMEHNYEQYF; CDR3 DNA: TGTGCCTGGATGGAACACAACTACGAGCAGTACTTC
J gene: TRBJ2-7; V gene: TRBV12-3/TRBV12-4; D gene: NA; clone size: NA; CDR3 protein: CASSLGGQNEQYF; CDR3 DNA: TGTGCCAGCAGTTTAGGGGGGCAGAACGAGCAGTACTTC
J gene: TRBJ2-7; V gene: TRBV5-1; D gene: NA; clone size: few; CDR3 protein: CASSNLGDHYEQYF; CDR3 DNA: TGCGCCAGCAGCAACCTGGGGGACCATTACGAGCAGTACTTC